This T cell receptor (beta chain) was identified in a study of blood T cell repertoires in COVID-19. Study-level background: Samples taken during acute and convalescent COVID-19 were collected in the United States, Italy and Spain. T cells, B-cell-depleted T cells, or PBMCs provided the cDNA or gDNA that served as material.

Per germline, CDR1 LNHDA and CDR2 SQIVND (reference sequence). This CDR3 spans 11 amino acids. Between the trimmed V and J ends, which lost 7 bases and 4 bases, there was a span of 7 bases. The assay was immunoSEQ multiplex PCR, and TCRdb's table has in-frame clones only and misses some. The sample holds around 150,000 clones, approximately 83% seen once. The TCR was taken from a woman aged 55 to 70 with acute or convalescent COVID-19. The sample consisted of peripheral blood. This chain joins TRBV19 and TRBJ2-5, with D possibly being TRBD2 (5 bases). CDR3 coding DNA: TGTGCCAGTATTGGAGGAGAGACCCAGTACTTC. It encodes CASIGGETQYF.